This entry lists 31 T cell receptor beta chains sequenced from one sample in a study of blood T cells in healthy people across ages (dated by TCRdb to the mid-2010s). The library was generated by 5' RACE. The data were produced on an Illumina HiSeq 2500. The second PCR ran for about 6 to 11 cycles and used a J-beta primer mix along with a sample-barcoded 5' primer. The public reads were run again by TCRdb, first through fastp at Q25 and then through MiXCR, and only productive beta chains were kept. Rows with a matching CDR3 protein are joined into one entry that keeps the most common DNA and genes. This sample comprises about 1.7 million distinct CDR3 sequences, 28% of them detected only once. The top ten clonotypes cover 7.7% of the sample. Material: blood. These receptors all come from a woman aged 25 to 39 in good health.

This clonotype has only a few counts. The chain links TRBV6-2 or TRBV6-3 to TRBJ2-7; D may be TRBD1 (5 bases). This CDR3 spans 15 amino acids. Trimming removed 0 bases from V and 2 bases from J, with 11 bases in between. Germline V CDR1 and CDR2: MNHEY, SVGEGT. The CDR3 DNA sequence: TGTGCCAGCAGTTACTCGGTCGGACATACCTACGAGCAGTACTTC. Residues: CASSYSVGHTYEQYF.

The chain joins TRBV5-4 to TRBJ2-1; 9 nucleotides agree with TRBD2. Germline V gene data show CDR1 as SGHNT and CDR2 as YYREEE (reference sequence). The V gene end was trimmed by 1 base and the J gene end by 5 bases; junction bases not matched to a gene: 4. CDR3 length: 15 amino acids. The CDR3 coding sequence is TGTGCCAGCAGCTTGAAGGTAGCGGGGGACAATGAGCAGTTCTTC. This translates into CASSLKVAGDNEQFF.

Here the CDR3 DNA reads TGTGCCAGCAGTTTGCGGCTGGGACGGCTAGCCAAAAACATTCAGTACTTC. This translates into CASSLRLGRLAKNIQYF. The V call is TRBV28, the J call TRBJ2-4, with D perhaps assigned TRBD1 or TRBD2 (5 bases each). V shed 3 bases and J shed 0 bases, with 15 bases lying between them. Germline V gene data show CDR1 as MDHEN and CDR2 as SYDVKM. The CDR3 covers 17 residues.

V gene TRBV9 combines with J gene TRBJ1-2, with 9 bases fitting TRBD1. Trimming removed 10 bases from V and 8 bases from J; junction bases left unmatched: 15. Per the germline V gene, CDR1 is SGDLS and CDR2 is YYNGEE. This CDR3 is built from 14 residues. As DNA, the CDR3 is TGTGCCCCTCTCATTCGGGGACAGGGAGGCGGCTACACCTTC. Its translation: CAPLIRGQGGGYTF. The complete variable domain, with remaining parts taken from reference TRBV9 and TRBJ1-2, reads DSGVTQTPKHLITATGQRVTLRCSPRSGDLSVYWYQQSLDQGLQFLIQYYNGEERAKGNILERFSAQQFPDLHSELNLSSLELGDSALYFCAPLIRGQGGGYTFGSGTRLTVV.

This clonotype has a handful of counts. J is TRBJ2-4 and V is TRBV28; 8 nucleotides line up with TRBD2. V shed 5 bases, J shed 0 bases, and the junction held 9 bases outside the gene matches. The germline CDR1 and CDR2 sequences are MDHEN and SYDVKM. The CDR3 consists of 17 residues. The CDR3 bases are TGTGCCAGCAGTATCTGGCGGGGGGACCCAGCCAAAAACATTCAGTACTTC. It encodes CASSIWRGDPAKNIQYF. Full variable domain (outside the CDR3, taken from reference TRBV28 and TRBJ2-4): DVKVTQSSRYLVKRTGEKVFLECVQDMDHENMFWYRQDPGLGLRLIYFSYDVKMKEKGDIPEGYSVSREKKERFSLILESASTNQTSMYLCASSIWRGDPAKNIQYFGAGTRLSVL.

There are many counts of this clonotype. The rearrangement links TRBV12-5 to TRBJ2-5, with D hard to call. Germline values: CDR1 LGHNT, CDR2 FRNRAP. This CDR3 has 13 amino acids. V lost 5 bases and J 4 bases, leaving 11 bases between the germline ends. DNA for the CDR3: TGTGCTAGTGGTCTCCAGCTGGGAGAGACCCAGTACTTC. It codes for CASGLQLGETQYF.

The chain is built from TRBV6-2 or TRBV6-3 and TRBJ1-1; 8 bases match TRBD1. The CDR3 has 12 amino acids. V lost 6 bases, J lost 7 bases, and 4 bases stayed unmatched. CDR1 and CDR2 (germline): MNHEY, SVGEGT. CDR3 amino acids: CASSHDRGEAFF. CDR3 in DNA: TGTGCCAGCAGCCACGACAGGGGTGAAGCTTTCTTT.

With regard to this clonotype: A read error is possible here, since a much larger clone lies one base away. The J gene is TRBJ2-7, the V gene TRBV7-2; no definite D call. Trimming took off 0 bases at V and 4 bases at J, with 13 bases between the two ends. CDR3 size: 15 residues. Germline V gene lookup returns CDR1 SGHTA and CDR2 FQGNSA. The CDR3 here is CASSLAQDAPYEQYF. Here the CDR3 DNA reads TGTGCCAGCAGCTTAGCTCAGGATGCCCCGTACGAGCAGTACTTC.

This chain links TRBV18 with TRBJ2-2, with TRBD1 identical over 9 bases. The CDR3 is made up of 16 amino acids. With V trimmed by 5 bases and J by 0 bases, 4 bases remained unmatched. Germline V lookup: CDR1 KGHSH, CDR2 LQKENI. The CDR3 loop is CASSKTGGANTGELFF. CDR3 coding DNA: TGTGCCAGCTCAAAGACAGGGGGTGCGAACACCGGGGAGCTGTTTTTT.

This sequence joins TRBV12-5 and TRBJ1-5, with 9 bases lining up with TRBD1. The CDR3 has 16 residues. Germline lookup yields CDR1 LGHNT and CDR2 FRNRAP. V lost 4 bases and J lost 5; bases outside the gene matches: 9. The CDR3: CASGSVQGAMDQPQHF. For the CDR3, the DNA is TGTGCTAGTGGTTCCGTACAGGGGGCGATGGATCAGCCCCAGCATTTT.

This clonotype occurred a few times. The chain recombines TRBV10-1 with TRBJ2-7; TRBD1 agrees at 7 bases. J gave up 5 bases and V 6 bases, and 16 bases lay outside the gene matches. Germline-derived CDR1 and CDR2 are WNHNN and SYGVQD (reference sequence). The CDR3 is 16 residues long. This chain's CDR3 is CASSLRQGSTADEQYF. The DNA for the CDR3 is TGCGCCAGCAGCCTCAGACAGGGCTCGACTGCTGACGAGCAGTACTTC.

The rearrangement uses TRBV7-3 and TRBJ2-5; either TRBD1 or TRBD2 may fit D (5 bases each). The assigned J gene may be wrong: the sequence end matches TRBJ2-1 better. The CDR3 has 14 amino acids. Germline V lookup: CDR1 SGHTA, CDR2 FQGTGA. The CDR3 DNA reads TGTGCCAGCAGCTCAGCCGGGACCCCCAGTGAGCAGTTCTTC. Translated, it gives CASSSAGTPSEQFF.

This clonotype was counted many times. This chain joins TRBV12-3 or TRBV12-4 and TRBJ1-2, with unresolved D. Trimming cost V 1 base and J 2 bases, with 8 bases left between them. The CDR3 consists of 14 residues. CDR3: CASSLGQPNYGYTF. The DNA of the CDR3 is TGTGCCAGCAGTTTAGGCCAGCCAAACTATGGCTACACCTTC.

CDR3 protein: CASSWEGYGSPLHF. CDR3 sequence (DNA): TGCGCCAGCAGCTGGGAAGGGTATGGGTCACCCCTCCACTTT. This chain joins TRBV5-1 and TRBJ1-6; unclear D gene. Trimming stripped 3 bases from V and 10 bases from J, with 14 bases between. This CDR3 region has 14 residues. CDR1 and CDR2 (germline): SGHRS, YFSETQ.

Remarks on this clonotype: This may stem from a read error, because a much larger clone lies one nucleotide away. The chain links TRBV20-1 to TRBJ2-7; 10 nucleotides align to TRBD2. This CDR3 is built from 12 residues. In germline, CDR1 is DFQATT, CDR2 SNEGSKA (reference sequence). CDR3 coding DNA: TGCAGGGCTAGCGGGAGCTCCTACGAGCAGTACTTC. It codes for CRASGSSYEQYF.

This clonotype came up once. The genes are TRBV29-1 and TRBJ2-5; D perhaps matches TRBD2 (6 bases). The V gene's germline CDR1 is SQVTM and CDR2 ANQGSEA. The V end was cut by 3 bases, the J end by 11 bases, with 13 bases between. This CDR3 is 11 amino acids long. CDR3 sequence reads: CSVEGGSGQYF. CDR3 nucleotide sequence: TGCAGCGTTGAGGGGGGTAGTGGGCAGTACTTC. The full variable domain, rest sourced from reference TRBV29-1 and TRBJ2-5, is SAVISQKPSRDICQRGTSLTIQCQVDSQVTMMFWYRQQPGQSLTLIATANQGSEATYESGFVIDKFPISRPNLTFSTLTVSNMSPEDSSIYLCSVEGGSGQYFGPGTRLLVL.

V usage is TRBV21-1 and J usage is TRBJ2-3; the table's D call of TRBD1 was not tested on the DNA. TRBV21-1 is tagged as a pseudogene. The CDR3 spans 15 residues. CDR3 coding DNA: TGTGCCAGCAGCAAAGGGGACAGGCGTAAAGATACGCAGTATTTT. Translation: CASSKGDRRKDTQYF.

In DNA form, the CDR3 reads TGCGCCAGCAGCCAAGAGAGACGAAGCGGACCCACAGATACGCAGTATTTT. Translation: CASSQERRSGPTDTQYF. V gene TRBV4-3 combines with J gene TRBJ2-3; possible D gene TRBD2, 5 bases. V shed 0 bases and J shed 2 bases, with 15 bases lying between them. This CDR3 spans 17 amino acids. The germline gives CDR1 LGHNA, CDR2 YSLEER.

This clonotype was picked up a small number of times. This rearrangement joins TRBV7-6 to TRBJ2-5; 10 bases line up with TRBD2. Germline V gene sequence: CDR1 SGHVS, CDR2 FNYEAQ. The CDR3 covers 14 residues. J was trimmed by 11 bases and V by 3 bases; bases with no gene match: 9. The CDR3 loop is CASSLAASGREQYF. CDR3 nucleotide sequence: TGTGCCAGCAGCTTGGCCGCTAGCGGGAGAGAGCAGTACTTC.

The chain joins TRBV20-1 to TRBJ2-1; D is undetermined. V was shortened by 1 base and J by 9 bases, with 10 bases between the two germline ends. This CDR3 is built from 12 residues. Germline V gene data show CDR1 as DFQATT and CDR2 as SNEGSKA (reference sequence). The CDR3 reads CSARAVNTEQFF. DNA for the CDR3: TGCAGTGCTAGAGCAGTAAACACTGAGCAGTTCTTC.

Only a few counts were recorded for this clonotype. At one end the junction does not follow the germline gene, possibly because of a read error. This chain joins TRBV12-5 and TRBJ1-5; TRBD1 might be the D (6 bases). Germline lookup yields CDR1 LGHNT and CDR2 FRNRAP. This CDR3 has 16 residues. CDR3: CASGFSGAESNQPLHF. CDR3 DNA: TGTGCTAGTGGTTTCTCGGGGGCGGAGAGCAATCAGCCCCTGCATTTT.

The V and J genes are TRBV7-9 and TRBJ2-3; 7 bases agree with TRBD2. Germline CDR1 SEHNR, CDR2 FQNEAQ (reference sequence). With V trimmed by 5 bases and J by 2 bases, 16 bases remained unmatched. This CDR3 is built from 18 residues. CDR3 sequence: CASSLKRPAGRNTDTQYF. CDR3 sequence (DNA): TGTGCCAGCAGCCTAAAGAGGCCAGCGGGAAGAAACACAGATACGCAGTATTTT.

The J gene is TRBJ2-1, the V gene TRBV12-3 or TRBV12-4; no clear D gene. The CDR3 spans 12 residues. Deletions cut 10 bases from V and 5 bases from J, with 12 bases between. The CDR3 spells CATSGSDNEQFF. In nucleotides, the CDR3 is TGTGCCACCTCCGGGTCGGACAATGAGCAGTTCTTC.

The chain links TRBV6-5 to TRBJ1-1, with D possibly matching TRBD1 (5 bases). V was pared by 6 bases and J by 3 bases, with 14 bases between. Germline assignment: CDR1 MNHEY and CDR2 SVGAGI. The CDR3 is made up of 14 amino acids. The CDR3 DNA is TGTGCCAGCAGCTTGGGTTGGGGGTACACTGAAGCTTTCTTT. This translates into CASSLGWGYTEAFF.

This clonotype was seen repeatedly, ten times or more. This chain connects TRBV12-3 or TRBV12-4 to TRBJ2-5, with D uncertain. The V gene lost 2 bases and the J gene lost 4 bases, with 5 bases spanning the gap. This CDR3 spans 12 amino acids. Written as DNA, the CDR3 is TGTGCCAGCAGTTTATTCGGAGAGACCCAGTACTTC. The encoded protein is CASSLFGETQYF.

This clonotype was recorded at least ten times. This chain uses TRBV7-2 with TRBJ1-1; tentative D call: TRBD1 (6 bases). The germline V and J ends were trimmed by 4 bases and 3 bases, with 12 bases remaining between them. CDR1 and CDR2 from the germline V gene are SGHTA and FQGNSA. This CDR3 spans 14 amino acids. CDR3 loop: CASSSNRAYTEAFF. In DNA, the CDR3 is TGTGCCAGCAGCTCTAACAGGGCCTACACTGAAGCTTTCTTT.

The rearrangement links TRBV7-9 to TRBJ1-2, with D unclear. V lost 3 bases, J lost 3 bases, and 8 bases lay in between. Germline-derived CDR1 and CDR2 are SEHNR and FQNEAQ (reference sequence). There are 13 residues in the CDR3. DNA for the CDR3: TGTGCCAGCAGCTTCGGGCTAGACTATGGCTACACCTTC. Its protein is CASSFGLDYGYTF.

The V call is TRBV28, the J call TRBJ2-3; D is perhaps TRBD2 (6 bases). Per the germline V gene, CDR1 is MDHEN and CDR2 is SYDVKM. Trimming took off 7 bases at V and 2 bases at J, with 16 bases between the two ends. The CDR3 covers 15 residues. The CDR3 loop reads CASNGGVTPTDTQYF. The CDR3 DNA is TGTGCCAGCAACGGAGGGGTTACCCCCACAGATACGCAGTATTTT.

At least ten counts were recorded for this clonotype. The V gene is TRBV10-3, the J gene TRBJ2-5; unclear D gene. From germline, CDR1 is ENHRY and CDR2 SYGVKD. The CDR3 has 12 residues. Trimming removed 2 bases at V and 5 bases at J, with 6 bases between. CDR3 in amino acids: CAISEKAETQYF. The CDR3 DNA reads TGTGCCATCAGTGAGAAGGCGGAGACCCAGTACTTC.

The rearrangement links TRBV29-1 to TRBJ2-2; the D gene is possibly TRBD1 (6 bases). Between the trimmed V and J ends, which lost 4 bases and 5 bases, there was a span of 17 bases. Germline V CDR1 and CDR2: SQVTM, ANQGSEA. CDR3 size: 15 residues. CDR3 coding DNA: TGCAGCGTTGTAGGGGGTTTGCGGTGGACCGGGGAGCTGTTTTTT. This gives the protein CSVVGGLRWTGELFF.

A few counts support this clonotype. The gene calls are TRBV3-1 and TRBJ2-3; TRBD2 agrees at 7 bases. CDR1 and CDR2 (germline): LGHDT, YNNKEL (reference sequence). The CDR3 length is 14 residues. Losses at the gene ends were 7 bases for V and 1 base for J; bases not matched to a gene: 5. In DNA, the CDR3 is TGTGCCAGCACCGGGGACTACGGCACAGATACGCAGTATTTT. Its protein is CASTGDYGTDTQYF.